This T cell receptor beta chain was retrieved from a study of T-cell memory formation after mild COVID-19. One entry per CDR3 protein results from TCRdb running MiXCR on the 5' RACE reads. The table records about 350,000 distinct CDR3 sequences, 25% to 30% of them present only once. Germline CDR1 reads DFQATT; CDR2 reads SNEGSKA (reference sequence). There are 13 residues in the CDR3. J was trimmed by 4 bases and V by 4 bases; bases with no gene match: 6. The receptor was derived from an adult woman who had mild COVID-19 (a few samples of this study predate the infection). Cell type and time point are not known. The sample comprised PBMCs or a T cell subset sorted from them (not recorded which). This sequence joins TRBV20-1 and TRBJ2-5; 7 bases match TRBD1. CDR3 sequence reads: CSAIQGKGETQYF. The CDR3 DNA reads TGCAGTGCTATACAGGGGAAGGGAGAGACCCAGTACTTC.